Below are 31 T cell receptor beta chains sequenced from a single sample in a study of cytomegalovirus exposure and HLA in healthy donors. Produced via immunoSEQ multiplex PCR; TCRdb's table is partial and in-frame only. The sample yields 100,000 to 120,000 clones, roughly 89% seen once. The sequenced material came from PBMCs. The receptors stem from a woman in her late teens or twenties in good health and CMV-seronegative.

This clone has only a few counts. The chain carries TRBV2 and TRBJ1-5; D gene unclear. The CDR3 sequence is 14 residues long. Germline V gene data show CDR1 as SNHLY and CDR2 as FYNNEI. V shed 4 bases and J shed 2 bases, with 9 bases lying between them. The CDR3 protein is CASSVGRGNQPQHF. CDR3 DNA sequence: TGTGCCAGCAGTGTAGGGCGGGGCAATCAGCCCCAGCATTTT.

This chain links TRBV5-1 with TRBJ1-2; 7 nucleotides line up with TRBD1. The CDR3 runs 13 residues. Germline trimming cut 0 bases from V and 6 bases from J; bases unmatched to any gene: 2. CDR1 SGHRS and CDR2 YFSETQ come from the germline V gene. CDR3 residues: CASSLGQGDGYTF. Written as DNA, the CDR3 is TGCGCCAGCAGCTTGGGGCAGGGGGATGGCTACACCTTC.

For the CDR3, the DNA is TGTGCCTGCACCGGACTAGCAACTCAAGAGACCCAGTACTTC. Its protein is CACTGLATQETQYF. V and J are TRBV30 and TRBJ2-5; 8 nucleotides align to TRBD2. The ends lost 6 bases at V and 2 bases at J; junction bases unmatched: 8. Germline CDR1 GTSNPN, CDR2 SVGIG (reference sequence). The CDR3 loop spans 14 amino acids. The whole variable domain, filled in from reference TRBV30 and TRBJ2-5, reads SQTIHQWPATLVQPVGSPLSLECTVEGTSNPNLYWYRQAAGRGLQLLFYSVGIGQISSEVPQNLSASRPQDRQFILSSKKLLLSDSGFYLCACTGLATQETQYFGPGTRLLVL.

V is TRBV7-2 and J is TRBJ2-5; D not certain. The CDR3 contains 16 residues. Trimming cost V 3 bases and J 2 bases, with 16 bases left between them. Germline assignment: CDR1 SGHTA and CDR2 FQGNSA. The chain's CDR3 is CASSFVGAERQETQYF. The CDR3 coding sequence is TGTGCCAGCAGCTTCGTGGGCGCAGAGAGACAAGAGACCCAGTACTTC.

The gene calls are TRBV28 and TRBJ1-4; no clear D. CDR1 is MDHEN and CDR2 is SYDVKM in the germline V gene. This CDR3 has 14 amino acids. V was pared by 4 bases and J by 8 bases, with 14 bases between. The CDR3 DNA reads TGTGCCAGCAGTTCTTCCTCCTCGGGGGAAAAACTGTTTTTT. Its protein product is CASSSSSSGEKLFF.

The genes are TRBV5-6 and TRBJ1-3; D may be TRBD1 (5 bases). The germline gives CDR1 SGHDT, CDR2 YYEEEE. Trimming cost V 0 bases and J 1 base, with 11 bases left between them. This CDR3 region has 16 residues. Here the CDR3 DNA reads TGTGCCAGCAGCTTGGTAGGGGTGAATTCTGGAAACACCATATATTTT. As protein: CASSLVGVNSGNTIYF.

The gene calls are TRBV19 and TRBJ1-5; the D is unclear. V was shortened by 3 bases and J by 8 bases, with 8 bases between the two germline ends. CDR3 length: 12 amino acids. CDR1 is LNHDA and CDR2 is SQIVND in the germline V gene (reference sequence). The CDR3 region is CASSIIAKPQHF. For the CDR3, the DNA is TGTGCCAGTAGTATCATTGCGAAGCCCCAGCATTTT.

As for this clone: One junction end does not reproduce the germline sequence, and a read error may be involved. This sequence joins TRBV2 and TRBJ1-2, with 7 bases fitting TRBD1. The CDR3 is 14 residues long. Germline V gene lookup returns CDR1 SNHLY and CDR2 FYNNEI. CDR3 coding DNA: TGTGCCAGCAGTCAAGCCGGGACAGACTATGGCTACACCTTC. This translates into CASSQAGTDYGYTF.

J is TRBJ1-1 and V is TRBV6-5, with 9 nucleotides matching TRBD1. J gave up 1 base and V 2 bases, and 5 bases lay outside the gene matches. This CDR3 has 16 residues. The germline gives CDR1 MNHEY, CDR2 SVGAGI. The CDR3 region is CASSYQQGAQNTEAFF. The CDR3 nucleotides read TGTGCCAGCAGTTACCAACAGGGGGCGCAGAACACTGAAGCTTTCTTT.

The chain is built from TRBV27 and TRBJ2-1; no definite D call. The V end was cut by 0 bases, the J end by 7 bases, with 7 bases between. The germline V gene encodes CDR1 MNHEY and CDR2 SMNVEV (reference sequence). The CDR3 spans 13 residues. The CDR3 DNA is TGTGCCAGCAGTTTATCAAGAGTAAATGAGCAGTTCTTC. Translating it yields CASSLSRVNEQFF.

V is TRBV6-1 and J is TRBJ2-1; 11 bases are shared with TRBD2. The germline V gene encodes CDR1 MNHNS and CDR2 SASEGT. After removal of 7 bases from V and 5 bases from J, the junction contained 4 bases not matched to a gene. This CDR3 has 14 amino acids. CDR3 in amino acids: CASNIAGGDNEQFF. DNA of the CDR3: TGTGCCAGCAATATAGCGGGAGGGGACAATGAGCAGTTCTTC.

The V and J genes are TRBV2 and TRBJ1-3; maybe TRBD1 (5 bases). The CDR3 loop spans 13 amino acids. CDR1 SNHLY and CDR2 FYNNEI come from the germline V gene. V lost 6 bases and J lost 4, with 10 bases in between. Here the CDR3 DNA reads TGTGCCAGCAGGGTAGACAGAGGAAACACCATATATTTT. It is translated as CASRVDRGNTIYF. Full variable domain (remainder filled in from reference TRBV2 and TRBJ1-3): EPEVTQTPSHQVTQMGQEVILRCVPISNHLYFYWYRQILGQKVEFLVSFYNNEISEKSEIFDDQFSVERPDGSNFTLKIRSTKLEDSAMYFCASRVDRGNTIYFGEGSWLTVV.

The V gene is TRBV7-9, the J gene TRBJ2-7, with 8 bases fitting TRBD2. The CDR3 is 14 amino acids. The V gene's germline CDR1 is SEHNR and CDR2 FQNEAQ (reference sequence). Trimming took 1 base from V and 4 from J; bases not matched to a gene: 3. The CDR3 nucleotides are TGTGCCAGCAGCTTAGAAGCGGGGGAGTACGAGCAGTACTTC. Amino acids: CASSLEAGEYEQYF.

The CDR3: CASSVEERRTYEQYF. CDR3 nucleotides: TGTGCCAGCAGCGTGGAAGAGCGGAGGACCTACGAGCAGTACTTC. The gene calls are TRBV5-4 and TRBJ2-7; D is perhaps TRBD2 (5 bases). The CDR3 sequence is 15 residues long. Between the trimmed V and J ends, which lost 4 bases and 2 bases, there was a span of 16 bases. Germline CDR1 SGHNT, CDR2 YYREEE (reference sequence).

The chain carries TRBV7-3 and TRBJ2-2; 8 positions agree with TRBD1. CDR1 SGHTA and CDR2 FQGTGA come from the germline V gene. This CDR3 comprises 17 residues. Trimming at V came to 5 bases and at J to 0 bases, leaving 8 bases not matched to a gene. The CDR3 loop is CASSPTPGGSNTGELFF. The CDR3 nucleotides are TGTGCCAGCAGCCCGACCCCAGGGGGCTCGAACACCGGGGAGCTGTTTTTT.

The chain employs TRBV28 and TRBJ2-3; TRBD2 aligns across 7 bases. V trimming: 3 bases; J trimming: 4 bases; junction bases outside the gene matches: 10. Germline CDR1 is MDHEN and CDR2 is SYDVKM. The CDR3 covers 16 residues. CDR3 bases: TGTGCCAGCAGTTTCCGGGGGGAGAAGGATTCAGATACGCAGTATTTT. It specifies CASSFRGEKDSDTQYF.

The V gene is TRBV6-1, the J gene TRBJ2-3; 13 nucleotides align to TRBD2. V lost 6 bases and J lost 4; bases outside the gene matches: 4. The CDR3 has 15 amino acids. Germline-derived CDR1 and CDR2 are MNHNS and SASEGT. The CDR3 loop is CASRRLAGGSDTQYF. The DNA for the CDR3 is TGTGCCAGCAGGCGACTAGCGGGAGGCTCAGATACGCAGTATTTT.

The chain couples TRBV28 to TRBJ1-1, with 7 bases lining up with TRBD1. The CDR3 consists of 14 residues. V lost 11 bases to trimming and J lost 5 bases; unmatched junction nucleotides: 14. The germline CDR1 and CDR2 sequences are MDHEN and SYDVKM. The CDR3 DNA is TGTGCCGGACGGACAGGACCTCGGGGAACTGAAGCTTTCTTT. This gives the protein CAGRTGPRGTEAFF. The variable domain in full, with the rest retrieved from reference TRBV28 and TRBJ1-1, is DVKVTQSSRYLVKRTGEKVFLECVQDMDHENMFWYRQDPGLGLRLIYFSYDVKMKEKGDIPEGYSVSREKKERFSLILESASTNQTSMYLCAGRTGPRGTEAFFGQGTRLTVV.

The V gene is TRBV4-2, the J gene TRBJ2-1; D is perhaps TRBD2 (5 bases). CDR3 length: 16 residues. V was pared by 2 bases and J by 6 bases, with 17 bases between. Germline CDR1 LGHNA, CDR2 YNFKEQ. CDR3 nucleotide sequence: TGTGCCAGCAGCCAATTTGTGCAGCGGCGAGGCAATGAGCAGTTCTTC. It codes for CASSQFVQRRGNEQFF.

This rearrangement joins TRBV5-1 to TRBJ1-1; TRBD1 is a possible D gene (6 bases). CDR3 length equals 15 residues. Trimming removed 4 bases at V and 0 bases at J, with 13 bases between. In germline, CDR1 is SGHRS, CDR2 YFSETQ. CDR3 DNA: TGCGCCAGCAGCGTGACAGGTTACATGAACACTGAAGCTTTCTTT. As protein: CASSVTGYMNTEAFF.

The rearrangement uses TRBV7-6 and TRBJ2-5; 7 nucleotides agree with TRBD2. V shed 6 bases, J shed 3 bases, and the junction held 4 bases outside the gene matches. The CDR3 is 13 amino acids. Per the germline V gene, CDR1 is SGHVS and CDR2 is FNYEAQ. CDR3 sequence reads: CASRPGGKETQYF. The CDR3 bases are TGTGCCAGCAGGCCCGGGGGGAAAGAGACCCAGTACTTC. Full variable domain (outside the CDR3, taken from reference TRBV7-6 and TRBJ2-5): GAGVSQSPRYKVTKRGQDVALRCDPISGHVSLYWYRQALGQGPEFLTYFNYEAQQDKSGLPNDRFSAERPEGSISTLTIQRTEQRDSAMYRCASRPGGKETQYFGPGTRLLVL.

The CDR3 protein is CASSQDRPSNQPQHF. The DNA of the CDR3 is TGTGCCAGCAGCCAAGACAGGCCGAGCAATCAGCCCCAGCATTTT. The J gene is TRBJ1-5, the V gene TRBV6-1; perhaps TRBD1 as D (6 bases). Trimming pared 6 bases from V and 1 base from J, leaving 13 bases between. There are 15 residues in the CDR3. CDR1 MNHNS and CDR2 SASEGT come from the germline V gene.

V usage is TRBV6-1 and J usage is TRBJ2-1; D perhaps matches TRBD1 (5 bases). The length of the CDR3 is 12 residues. Germline V gives CDR1 MNHNS, CDR2 SASEGT. V lost 6 bases and J lost 6, with 9 bases in between. The CDR3 region is CASRGAGNEQFF. The CDR3 DNA reads as TGTGCCAGCAGAGGGGCTGGCAATGAGCAGTTCTTC.

The chain has TRBV6-1 and TRBJ2-7; D unclear. Germline V gives CDR1 MNHNS, CDR2 SASEGT. The V gene lost 4 bases and the J gene lost 3 bases, with 16 bases spanning the gap. The CDR3 is made up of 15 amino acids. CDR3 region: CASSVVATESYEQYF. CDR3 nucleotide sequence: TGTGCCAGCAGTGTGGTAGCTACCGAAAGCTACGAGCAGTACTTC.

The gene calls are TRBV7-2 and TRBJ1-1; D unresolved. Germline CDR1 is SGHTA and CDR2 is FQGNSA. CDR3 length equals 12 residues. The V end was cut by 2 bases, the J end by 10 bases, with 11 bases between. CDR3: CASSLSRVRAFF. The CDR3 DNA sequence: TGTGCCAGCAGCTTATCCCGGGTGAGAGCTTTCTTT.

The genes are TRBV27 and TRBJ2-1, with 7 bases that match TRBD2. Per germline, CDR1 MNHEY and CDR2 SMNVEV (reference sequence). The V and J ends lost 8 bases and 0 bases, in that order; junction bases with no gene match: 19. The CDR3 contains 19 residues. CDR3 in amino acids: CASSREYRGVGSSYNEQFF. The CDR3, as DNA: TGTGCCAGCTCCCGGGAGTATCGGGGGGTTGGAAGCTCCTACAATGAGCAGTTCTTC.

The genes are TRBV27 and TRBJ1-1; D is perhaps TRBD1 (5 bases). Per germline, CDR1 MNHEY and CDR2 SMNVEV (reference sequence). V was clipped by 2 bases and J by 1 base, with 8 bases between them. The CDR3 extends over 14 amino acids. As DNA, the CDR3 is TGTGCCAGCAGTTTAAACGGGGGGAACACTGAAGCTTTCTTT. This encodes CASSLNGGNTEAFF.

A word on this clone: Other DNA sequences in the sample encode the same CDR3. The chain has TRBV7-2 and TRBJ2-7; D might be TRBD1 (6 bases). CDR1 is SGHTA and CDR2 is FQGNSA in the germline V gene. The V and J ends lost 4 bases and 4 bases respectively, with 8 bases between them. This CDR3 contains 12 residues. This chain's CDR3 is CASSSQGYEQYF. Here the CDR3 DNA reads TGTGCCAGCAGCTCTCAGGGGTACGAGCAGTACTTC.

The rearrangement joins TRBV5-1 to TRBJ1-4; possible D gene TRBD1, 5 bases. The CDR3 extends over 14 amino acids. Between the trimmed V and J ends, which lost 4 bases and 2 bases, there was a span of 9 bases. The V gene's germline CDR1 is SGHRS and CDR2 YFSETQ. CDR3 protein: CASSPRQTNEKLFF. The CDR3 DNA follows: TGCGCCAGCAGCCCGCGACAGACTAATGAAAAACTGTTTTTT.

The chain employs TRBV7-6 and TRBJ1-5; a possible D gene is TRBD1 (6 bases). This CDR3 comprises 14 residues. The V and J ends lost 5 bases and 3 bases respectively, with 11 bases between them. Germline values: CDR1 SGHVS, CDR2 FNYEAQ. The CDR3: CASSTGQLNQPQHF. The CDR3 DNA is TGTGCCAGCAGCACGGGACAACTCAATCAGCCCCAGCATTTT.

The chain uses TRBV27 and TRBJ2-1; possibly TRBD2 for D (6 bases). Trimming took off 6 bases at V and 7 bases at J, with 10 bases between the two ends. Germline assignment: CDR1 MNHEY and CDR2 SMNVEV (reference sequence). The CDR3 consists of 12 residues. In nucleotides, the CDR3 is TGTGCCAGCAGATCGACTAGAAATGAGCAGTTCTTC. Translation: CASRSTRNEQFF.